Presented here are 25 T cell receptor beta chains from one specimen sequenced in a study of blood T cell repertoires in COVID-19. Data came from immunoSEQ multiplex PCR; TCRdb stores just in-frame clones and leaves some out. Seen here are a few hundred thousand clones, 84% observed once, and the top ten hold approximately 15%. What was sequenced was peripheral blood. These receptor sequences come from a person aged 65-85 years with COVID-19, enrolled during active disease.

V is TRBV7-8 and J is TRBJ2-7, with D unclear. The V end was cut by 5 bases, the J end by 8 bases, with 10 bases between. The germline CDR1 and CDR2 sequences are SGHVS and FQNEAQ. The CDR3 length is 11 residues. This CDR3 reads CASSPHSQQYF. The CDR3 nucleotides read TGTGCCAGCAGCCCCCACTCGCAGCAGTACTTC.

This chain uses TRBV12-5 with TRBJ2-5, with 7 bases lining up with TRBD2. Trimming at V came to 7 bases and at J to 1 base, leaving 3 bases not matched to a gene. CDR1 LGHNT and CDR2 FRNRAP come from the germline V gene. The CDR3 length is 13 residues. CDR3 nucleotides: TGTGCTAGTGATGCGGGAGTCCAAGAGACCCAGTACTTC. This gives the protein CASDAGVQETQYF.

The chain couples TRBV7-9 to TRBJ2-5; D perhaps matches TRBD1 (6 bases). Germline assignment: CDR1 SEHNR and CDR2 FQNEAQ (reference sequence). V was cut by 6 bases and J by 9 bases, with 14 bases left in between. The CDR3 has 12 amino acids. CDR3 loop: CASSHREGAQYF. The CDR3, as DNA: TGTGCCAGCAGTCACAGGGAAGGGGCCCAGTACTTC.

This rearrangement joins TRBV9 to TRBJ1-4; 7 positions match TRBD1. Germline loops: CDR1 SGDLS, CDR2 YYNGEE. After removal of 0 bases from V and 0 bases from J, the junction contained 8 bases not matched to a gene. The CDR3 has 18 amino acids. The CDR3, as DNA: TGTGCCAGCAGCGTAGATGCCGGCCAGGGGGCAACTAATGAAAAACTGTTTTTT. Its translation: CASSVDAGQGATNEKLFF.

V and J are TRBV7-3 and TRBJ2-3; 10 bases match TRBD1. Germline CDR1 SGHTA, CDR2 FQGTGA. V trimming: 4 bases; J trimming: 0 bases; junction bases outside the gene matches: 1. This CDR3 region has 15 residues. The CDR3 bases are TGTGCCAGCAGCTCGGGACAGGGGAGCACAGATACGCAGTATTTT. Translated: CASSSGQGSTDTQYF.

The V call is TRBV5-4, the J call TRBJ2-1; perhaps TRBD2 as D (6 bases). V lost 0 bases to trimming and J lost 4 bases, with 14 bases between them. CDR3 length: 16 amino acids. The germline gives CDR1 SGHNT, CDR2 YYREEE (reference sequence). Here the CDR3 reads CASSLGREWSYNEQFF. DNA for the CDR3: TGTGCCAGCAGCTTGGGCCGGGAGTGGAGTTACAATGAGCAGTTCTTC.

To note about this clone: In this CDR3 the conserved last residue, phenylalanine or tryptophan, is missing, so a read error is likely. Because the CDR3's place on the DNA is in doubt, the DNA is left out and the CDR3 is given as listed by TCRdb. This sequence joins TRBV28 and TRBJ2-3; the table's D gene call, TRBD1, was not cross checked with the DNA. The CDR3 is 12 amino acids in total, end residues counted. CDR1 and CDR2 (germline): MDHEN, SYDVKM. CDR3 protein: CASSSSGDRVWS.

The chain links TRBV28 to TRBJ2-7, with D perhaps TRBD2 (5 bases). The V gene's germline CDR1 is MDHEN and CDR2 SYDVKM. The CDR3 sequence is 11 residues long. Trimming took 10 bases from V and 5 from J, leaving 12 bases between them. The CDR3 coding sequence is TGTGCCACCCGGACTGTCGACGAGCAGTACTTC. It translates to CATRTVDEQYF.

The chain couples TRBV28 to TRBJ1-5, with 9 bases that match TRBD1. V shed 10 bases, J shed 6 bases, and the junction held 10 bases outside the gene matches. Germline values: CDR1 MDHEN, CDR2 SYDVKM. The CDR3 runs 14 residues. DNA of the CDR3: TGTGCCACTCACAGGGGGCAGCCCCGTCAGCCCCAGCATTTT. Its translation: CATHRGQPRQPQHF. The whole variable domain, filled in from reference TRBV28 and TRBJ1-5, reads DVKVTQSSRYLVKRTGEKVFLECVQDMDHENMFWYRQDPGLGLRLIYFSYDVKMKEKGDIPEGYSVSREKKERFSLILESASTNQTSMYLCATHRGQPRQPQHFGDGTRLSIL.

This chain connects TRBV4-3 to TRBJ1-2; D not resolved. Trimming shortened V by 0 bases and J by 7 bases, and 15 bases separated the two germline ends. Looked up from germline, CDR1 is LGHNA and CDR2 is YSLEER. CDR3 length: 15 amino acids. The CDR3 reads CASSQDIDTKGGYTF. The CDR3 region has the DNA TGCGCCAGCAGCCAAGATATCGACACGAAAGGTGGCTACACCTTC.

The rearrangement links TRBV21-1 to TRBJ1-1; the table's D call of TRBD1 was not tested on the DNA. TRBV21-1 is a pseudogene segment. The CDR3 runs to 17 residues. The CDR3 DNA reads as TGTGCCAGCAGCAAAGTTCTTACCTTTGGCTCCTACACTGAAGCTTTCTTT. Translation gives CASSKVLTFGSYTEAFF.

The rearrangement links TRBV24-1 to TRBJ2-2; D is possibly TRBD2 (6 bases). The V end lost 8 bases, the J end lost 6 bases, and 12 bases lay between the germline ends. The CDR3 runs to 13 residues. Germline V lookup: CDR1 KGHDR, CDR2 SFDVKD. The CDR3 protein is CATMAGSAGELFF. For the CDR3, the DNA is TGTGCCACCATGGCGGGGTCGGCCGGGGAGCTGTTTTTT.

The chain couples TRBV11-2 to TRBJ1-2; 11 nucleotides agree with TRBD1. The germline gives CDR1 SGHAT, CDR2 FQNNGV. The V segment lost 5 bases and the J segment 8 bases; nucleotides outside the gene matches: 7. This CDR3 spans 14 amino acids. The CDR3 DNA reads TGTGCCAGCAGCCCGGACAGGGGGCGAGAGGGCTACACCTTC. This translates into CASSPDRGREGYTF.

This clone was observed a single time. This chain uses TRBV5-5 with TRBJ1-3, with a weak D call TRBD1 (6 bases). V dropped 1 base and J dropped 4 bases, with 15 bases sitting between them. Looked up from germline, CDR1 is SGHKS and CDR2 is YYEKEE (reference sequence). This CDR3 is built from 16 residues. The CDR3 nucleotides are TGTGCCAGCAGCTTGTTACTGGGGGCGCGGGGAAACACCATATATTTT. This codes for CASSLLLGARGNTIYF.

The rearrangement joins TRBV9 to TRBJ2-7, with D possibly matching TRBD1 (5 bases). CDR3 length equals 16 residues. Trimming took 0 bases from V and 5 from J, leaving 18 bases between them. The germline CDR1 and CDR2 sequences are SGDLS and YYNGEE. Here the CDR3 reads CASSVGLGQGGNEQYF. In DNA, the CDR3 is TGTGCCAGCAGCGTAGGTTTGGGGCAGGGTGGAAACGAGCAGTACTTC.

The chain joins TRBV6-6 to TRBJ1-1, with 8 bases aligning to TRBD1. The germline V gene encodes CDR1 MNHNY and CDR2 SVGAGI (reference sequence). The V segment lost 8 bases and the J segment 3 bases; nucleotides outside the gene matches: 11. The CDR3 has 15 amino acids. The CDR3 spells CASRSPGGADTEAFF. CDR3 coding DNA: TGTGCCAGCCGATCACCAGGGGGCGCGGACACTGAAGCTTTCTTT.

The chain has TRBV6-2 or TRBV6-3 and TRBJ2-3; D is undetermined. The germline CDR1 and CDR2 sequences are MNHEY and SVGEGT. The CDR3 has 17 residues. V was shortened by 2 bases and J by 0 bases, with 15 bases between the two germline ends. The DNA for the CDR3 is TGTGCCAGCAGTTACACGCAGTGGCCGACTAGCACAGATACGCAGTATTTT. It specifies CASSYTQWPTSTDTQYF.

The chain links TRBV2 to TRBJ1-1; D remains unclear. V was trimmed by 6 bases and J by 5 bases, leaving 13 bases between them. The CDR3 is made up of 13 amino acids. Per the germline V gene, CDR1 is SNHLY and CDR2 is FYNNEI. CDR3 protein: CASRATGGTEAFF. The CDR3 coding sequence is TGTGCCAGCAGGGCCACGGGTGGGACTGAAGCTTTCTTT.

A note on this clone: Distinct nucleotide sequences in the sample also encode this CDR3. For the CDR3, the DNA is TGTGCCAGCAGCCCGCGCGGCGGCAATCAGCCCCAGCATTTT. Protein: CASSPRGGNQPQHF. V usage is TRBV3-1 (or the pseudogene TRBV3-2) and J usage is TRBJ1-5, with D unclear. Germline V gene lookup returns CDR1 LGHDT and CDR2 YNNKEL (reference sequence). The CDR3 covers 14 residues. Trimming took off 4 bases at V and 2 bases at J, with 9 bases between the two ends.

CDR3 sequence (DNA): TGTGCCAGCAGTCCGGGACTAGCGTCTGAGGCCAAAAACATTCAGTACTTC. Protein sequence: CASSPGLASEAKNIQYF. The chain joins TRBV5-6 to TRBJ2-4; 10 bases agree with TRBD2. V shed 5 bases, J shed 1 base, and the junction held 9 bases outside the gene matches. The germline V gene has CDR1 SGHDT and CDR2 YYEEEE. The CDR3 loop spans 17 amino acids. The full variable domain, in which reference TRBV5-6 and TRBJ2-4 provide the parts outside the CDR3, is DAGVTQSPTHLIKTRGQQVTLRCSPKSGHDTVSWYQQALGQGPQFIFQYYEEEERQRGNFPDRFSGHQFPNYSSELNVNALLLGDSALYLCASSPGLASEAKNIQYFGAGTRLSVL.

The V and J genes are TRBV27 and TRBJ2-2, with D perhaps TRBD2 (6 bases). This CDR3 has 16 amino acids. V was pared by 0 bases and J by 4 bases, with 12 bases between. Germline CDR1 and CDR2: MNHEY and SMNVEV (reference sequence). The DNA for the CDR3 is TGTGCCAGCAGTTTATCGCCGGGGGTGGCCACCGGGGAGCTGTTTTTT. This translates into CASSLSPGVATGELFF.

This chain uses TRBV25-1 with TRBJ1-1, with TRBD1 as a possible D gene (5 bases). The CDR3 loop spans 13 amino acids. Germline CDR1 MGHDK, CDR2 SYGVNS. The V end was cut by 0 bases, the J end by 7 bases, with 9 bases between. The CDR3 sequence: CASSEYITGEAFF. CDR3 DNA sequence: TGTGCCAGCAGTGAATATATAACAGGTGAAGCTTTCTTT.

The chain carries TRBV28 and TRBJ2-7; 7 nucleotides agree with TRBD2. With 1 base clipped from V and 2 bases from J, the junction kept 5 bases outside the gene matches. This CDR3 has 15 amino acids. Per germline, CDR1 MDHEN and CDR2 SYDVKM. CDR3: CASSLSSGVTYEQYF. In DNA form, the CDR3 reads TGTGCCAGCAGTTTATCCAGCGGGGTAACCTACGAGCAGTACTTC.

This rearrangement joins TRBV6-6 to TRBJ2-7; TRBD2 agrees at 7 bases. CDR1 is MNHNY and CDR2 is SVGAGI in the germline V gene (reference sequence). This CDR3 comprises 16 residues. V dropped 4 bases and J dropped 7; count of bases not matched to a gene: 16. The CDR3 nucleotides are TGTGCCAGCAGTTGGGCACTTGGGAGGGTCCCGGGGGAGCAGTACTTC. This gives the protein CASSWALGRVPGEQYF.

The chain is built from TRBV7-2 and TRBJ2-3; 7 nucleotides line up with TRBD1. Germline V gives CDR1 SGHTA, CDR2 FQGNSA. The CDR3 is 14 amino acids. The V gene end was trimmed by 4 bases and the J gene end by 2 bases; junction bases not matched to a gene: 3. CDR3 loop: CASSSGTATDTQYF. The DNA for the CDR3 is TGTGCCAGCAGCTCCGGGACAGCCACAGATACGCAGTATTTT.